This section outlines one T cell receptor (beta chain) sequence together with its context. The antigen remains unidentified. Clones were read by immunoSEQ multiplex PCR, and TCRdb kept only the in-frame ones, dropping some. The sample has approximately 5,200 clones, less than 75% seen once; the top ten hold around 38%. V was pared by 4 bases and J by 3 bases, with 2 bases of the junction left unmatched. The CDR3 sequence is 13 residues long. The germline CDR1 and CDR2 sequences are SGHNT and YYREEE (reference sequence). This entry belongs to a study of CD8 T cell repertoires and HIV-1 epitope variants.

Sequenced input: cultured CD8+ T cells derived from PBMCs. This sequence was found in a male donor with HIV. The chain joins TRBV5-4 to TRBJ1-1; 8 bases match TRBD1. In DNA form, the CDR3 reads TGTGCCAGCAGCACGACAGGGGACACTGAAGCTTTCTTT. This sequence encodes CASSTTGDTEAFF.